The clone carrying this T cell receptor (beta chain) has just a few counts. The antigen remains unidentified. Regions amplified from RNA transcripts were the TCR beta CDR3 regions. Initially, a first-round RT-PCR of the TCR CDR3 employed the HTBI primer set. TCRdb independently ran MiXCR on the multiplex PCR reads; one entry per CDR3 protein. This sample has about 400,000 distinct CDR3 sequences; roughly 14% occur once, and the top ten carry about 20%. Germline loops: CDR1 LGHDT, CDR2 YNNKEL (reference sequence). CDR3 length: 15 amino acids. Trimming pared 1 base from V and 6 bases from J, leaving 13 bases between. This sample is part of a study of T cells in Graves' hyperthyroidism and ophthalmopathy. Study-wide background: Peripheral blood was drawn at first diagnosis, prior to all treatment. Regarding the study as a whole: Classification by a 13 V-J model distinguished ophthalmopathy from stable hyperthyroidism. Most expanded thyroid clonotypes above 0.001 recurred in blood.

V gene TRBV3-1 combines with J gene TRBJ2-1; D possibly corresponds to TRBD2 (7 bases). The sample comprised blood. This receptor was taken from a woman aged 25 to 39 with Graves' ophthalmopathy. CDR3 region: CASSQGWGGPNEQFF. CDR3 coding DNA: TGTGCCAGCAGCCAAGGATGGGGGGGCCCCAATGAGCAGTTCTTC.